A selection of T cell receptor beta chains follows, all from one sample in a study of post-analysis software for immune sequencing data. TCRdb reprocessed the PCR reads with MiXCR, giving one entry per CDR3 protein. Among approximately 730,000 distinct CDR3 sequences, around 42% were seen once, and the ten largest hold around 4.7%. Source material: blood. The receptor source for this set is a girl aged 10 to 17 with multiple sclerosis. Each CDR3 is given with its conserved first and last residue. The D gene is left open where the match is weak. Only part of the rows carry a size: once, few, many, or a class if the clone is expanded.

DNA: TGCGCCAGCAGCCAACATGGACTAGCGGGAGACGAGCAGTACTTC
CDR3: CASSQHGLAGDEQYF
size: .
D: TRBD2
V: TRBV4-1
J: TRBJ2-7

DNA: TGTGCTAGCCGGCCCCCAAACGGTTCACCCCTCCACTTT
CDR3: CASRPPNGSPLHF
size: .
D: .
V: TRBV12-5
J: TRBJ1-6

DNA: TGCGCCAGCAGCCAAGAACCGGGTATCGGGAATAATGAGCAGTTCTTC
CDR3: CASSQEPGIGNNEQFF
size: few
D: .
V: TRBV4-1
J: TRBJ2-1

DNA: TGTGCCATCAGTGAGTCCGGGGGAGGGAATCAGCCCCAGCATTTT
CDR3: CAISESGGGNQPQHF
size: few
D: .
V: TRBV10-3
J: TRBJ1-5

DNA: TGTGCCAGCAGTTTAAGGGGGGTCGGAGGCTACACCTTC
CDR3: CASSLRGVGGYTF
size: .
D: .
V: TRBV28
J: TRBJ1-2

DNA: TGCGCCAGCAGCCAAGATTGGCAGGGAGGTGAAAAACTGTTTTTT
CDR3: CASSQDWQGGEKLFF
size: few
D: .
V: TRBV4-3
J: TRBJ1-4

DNA: TGTGCCAGCAGTTTGGCAGGGGGCGCGCAGGAGACCCAGTACTTC
CDR3: CASSLAGGAQETQYF
size: .
D: TRBD1
V: TRBV12-3/TRBV12-4
J: TRBJ2-5

DNA: TGCAGCGCCGGGGGAGGAGCTTATGGCTACACCTTC
CDR3: CSAGGGAYGYTF
size: .
D: .
V: TRBV29-1
J: TRBJ1-2

DNA: TGTGCCAGCAGTTTAGGACAGGGAGGACGCGGTGTTGGCTACACCTTC
CDR3: CASSLGQGGRGVGYTF
size: .
D: TRBD1
V: TRBV12-3/TRBV12-4
J: TRBJ1-2

DNA: TGTGCCAGCAGTATCTCAGGGGGCTCCTCTAGTCACGAGCAGTACTTC
CDR3: CASSISGGSSSHEQYF
size: .
D: TRBD1
V: TRBV6-5
J: TRBJ2-7

DNA: TGTGCCAGCAGCTTCATCTACGAGCAGTACTTC
CDR3: CASSFIYEQYF
size: few
D: .
V: TRBV6-1
J: TRBJ2-7

DNA: TGTGCCAGCAGTGAGTCTGTGGGTAGCGGCCTCTCCTACAATGAGCAGTTCTTC
CDR3: CASSESVGSGLSYNEQFF
size: few
D: .
V: TRBV2
J: TRBJ2-1

DNA: TGTGCCAGCAGTATCTACAGGGATTTGGGGGTAGGGGGCTTCTACGAGCAGTACTTC
CDR3: CASSIYRDLGVGGFYEQYF
size: few
D: TRBD1
V: TRBV12-3/TRBV12-4
J: TRBJ2-7

DNA: TGCAGCGTTGAAGGCGGGGCAGGGTTCGGGGCCAACGTCCTGACTTTC
CDR3: CSVEGGAGFGANVLTF
size: .
D: .
V: TRBV29-1
J: TRBJ2-6

DNA: TGCAGTGCTAGAGTCCAATCGAGCGGCACAGATACGCAGTATTTT
CDR3: CSARVQSSGTDTQYF
size: .
D: .
V: TRBV20-1
J: TRBJ2-3

DNA: TGTGCCAGCAGTTTAGCCGGGATGTTAGAGACCCAGTACTTC
CDR3: CASSLAGMLETQYF
size: .
D: .
V: TRBV12-3/TRBV12-4
J: TRBJ2-5

DNA: TGTGCCAGCAGTTACGGGCAGGGGTGTTTATCGGCCTACGAGCAGTACTTC
CDR3: CASSYGQGCLSAYEQYF
size: .
D: .
V: TRBV6-7
J: TRBJ2-7

DNA: TGTGCCAGCAGTCCAAGGACAGGGGCCAAACAAGAGACCCAGTACTTC
CDR3: CASSPRTGAKQETQYF
size: .
D: TRBD1
V: TRBV6-2/TRBV6-3
J: TRBJ2-5

DNA: TGCAGTGCTAGAGACCAGGGGGAGCAGTTCTTC
CDR3: CSARDQGEQFF
size: .
D: .
V: TRBV20-1
J: TRBJ2-1

DNA: TGTGCCAGCAGTTCGGGACTGTACCAAGAGACCCAGTACTTC
CDR3: CASSSGLYQETQYF
size: .
D: .
V: TRBV28
J: TRBJ2-5

DNA: TGCAGTGCTAGAGATGACCCCCGCGAGCAGTACTTC
CDR3: CSARDDPREQYF
size: few
D: .
V: TRBV20-1
J: TRBJ2-7

DNA: TGCGCCAGCAGCCAGGGTGACTGTGGCTACACCTTC
CDR3: CASSQGDCGYTF
size: .
D: .
V: TRBV5-1
J: TRBJ1-2

DNA: TGTGCCAGCAGCCACTCGACAGGGATTGACAATCAGCCCCAGCATTTT
CDR3: CASSHSTGIDNQPQHF
size: .
D: TRBD1
V: TRBV7-9
J: TRBJ1-5

DNA: TGTGCCAGCAGTTTCCCAGGAGGTAGGACTGAAGCTTTCTTT
CDR3: CASSFPGGRTEAFF
size: .
D: .
V: TRBV12-3/TRBV12-4
J: TRBJ1-1

DNA: TGTGCCAGCAGCCCCCGGACAGGGGTCAGCACAGATACGCAGTATTTT
CDR3: CASSPRTGVSTDTQYF
size: .
D: TRBD1
V: TRBV9
J: TRBJ2-3

DNA: TGTGCCACCCGACTAGCGGGAGGGCGGGATGAGCAGTTCTTC
CDR3: CATRLAGGRDEQFF
size: few
D: TRBD2
V: TRBV3-1
J: TRBJ2-1

DNA: TGCAGCGTCGATTCCAAATTGACAGGGTGGGACAATGAGCAGTTCTTC
CDR3: CSVDSKLTGWDNEQFF
size: .
D: TRBD1
V: TRBV29-1
J: TRBJ2-1

DNA: TGTGCCAGCAGCTTCGTAGGGGCCACAGATACGCAGTATTTT
CDR3: CASSFVGATDTQYF
size: .
D: .
V: TRBV7-2
J: TRBJ2-3

DNA: TGCAGCGTTGGAGTAAAGGGATCATGGTACGAGCAGTACTTC
CDR3: CSVGVKGSWYEQYF
size: .
D: .
V: TRBV29-1
J: TRBJ2-7

DNA: TGTGCCAGTAGTATTGTCCCCGTCGGGAGTGAGCAGTTCTTC
CDR3: CASSIVPVGSEQFF
size: .
D: .
V: TRBV19
J: TRBJ2-1

DNA: TGTGCCAGCGTGGTCAGCCCGAATAGCAATCAGCCCCAGCATTTT
CDR3: CASVVSPNSNQPQHF
size: few
D: .
V: TRBV6-1
J: TRBJ1-5